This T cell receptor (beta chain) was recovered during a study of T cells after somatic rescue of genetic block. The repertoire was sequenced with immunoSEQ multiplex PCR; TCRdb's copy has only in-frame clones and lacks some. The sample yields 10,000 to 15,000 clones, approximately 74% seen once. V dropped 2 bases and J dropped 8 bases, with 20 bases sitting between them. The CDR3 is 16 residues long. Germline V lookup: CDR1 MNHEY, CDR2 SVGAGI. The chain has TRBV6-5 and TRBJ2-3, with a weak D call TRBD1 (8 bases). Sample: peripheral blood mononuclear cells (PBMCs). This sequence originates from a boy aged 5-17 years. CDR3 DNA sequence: TGTGCCAGCAGTTACCGACAGGGGAGGGGACCCTTTACGCAGTATTTT. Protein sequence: CASSYRQGRGPFTQYF.